These 24 T cell receptor beta chains were sequenced from one sample in a study of OX40 agonist ivuxolimab in advanced cancers. Libraries were constructed by the immunoSEQ multiplex PCR assay. TCRdb provides this immuneACCESS table in a form limited to in-frame rearrangements. Some clones are lacking; in checked studies, under half of them reflect an unresolved V gene, and why the rest are absent is not known. The sample table holds 42,000 or so clones, of which around 84% were seen once. About a fifth of the sample belongs to the ten largest clones. The specimen comprised CD4+ or CD8+ T cells sorted from blood, sampled in a trial of the OX40 agonist ivuxolimab. Receptors originate from an adult with an advanced solid tumor such as melanoma, head and neck, liver or kidney cancer.

To note about this clone: Distinct nucleotide sequences in the sample also encode this CDR3. The rearrangement uses TRBV5-6 and TRBJ2-1; D not resolved. The CDR3 loop spans 12 amino acids. The ends were cut back, 1 base at V and 5 bases at J, with 4 bases in the middle. Germline-derived CDR1 and CDR2 are SGHDT and YYEEEE. The CDR3 region is CASSLIDNEQFF. CDR3 in DNA: TGTGCCAGCAGCTTGATAGACAATGAGCAGTTCTTC.

DNA for the CDR3: TGTGCCAGCAGTTACGAGAGCGCCTACGAGCAGTACTTC. Translating gives CASSYESAYEQYF. The V and J genes are TRBV6-6 and TRBJ2-7; D unresolved. Germline V gene lookup returns CDR1 MNHNY and CDR2 SVGAGI (reference sequence). The CDR3 sequence is 13 residues long. V lost 2 bases to trimming and J lost 2 bases, with 7 bases between them.

The genes are TRBV27 and TRBJ2-2; D is undetermined. From germline, CDR1 is MNHEY and CDR2 SMNVEV (reference sequence). The CDR3 has 12 residues. Trimming stripped 8 bases from V and 6 bases from J, with 10 bases between. The CDR3 reads CASGLDAGELFF. The DNA for the CDR3 is TGTGCCAGCGGCCTCGACGCCGGGGAGCTGTTTTTT.

This chain connects TRBV27 to TRBJ2-7; D gene unclear. Germline assignment: CDR1 MNHEY and CDR2 SMNVEV (reference sequence). Trimming removed 3 bases from V and 2 bases from J, with 11 bases in between. This CDR3 is built from 14 residues. CDR3 protein: CASSFIADTYEQYF. The CDR3 DNA reads as TGTGCCAGCAGTTTCATAGCAGACACCTACGAGCAGTACTTC.

The V gene is TRBV5-1, the J gene TRBJ1-1; 8 bases match TRBD1. CDR3 size: 14 residues. V lost 4 bases to trimming and J lost 4 bases; unmatched junction nucleotides: 6. In germline, CDR1 is SGHRS, CDR2 YFSETQ. This chain's CDR3 is CASSTGTGGTEAFF. DNA for the CDR3: TGCGCCAGCAGCACGGGGACAGGAGGCACTGAAGCTTTCTTT.

The chain is built from TRBV5-1 and TRBJ1-1; 10 nucleotides align to TRBD1. Germline V gene lookup returns CDR1 SGHRS and CDR2 YFSETQ. The CDR3 sequence is 17 residues long. After removal of 1 base from V and 5 bases from J, the junction contained 11 bases not matched to a gene. The chain's CDR3 is CASSLFIRGQGVTEAFF. Here the CDR3 DNA reads TGCGCCAGCAGCTTGTTTATCCGAGGACAGGGGGTAACTGAAGCTTTCTTT.

The rearrangement links TRBV2 to TRBJ2-1, with D possibly matching TRBD2 (6 bases). Germline lookup yields CDR1 SNHLY and CDR2 FYNNEI. The CDR3 length is 11 residues. Trimming left V 6 bases short and J 6 bases short, with 6 bases between. CDR3 coding DNA: TGTGCCAGCAGCGGGGGCAATGAGCAGTTCTTC. This translates into CASSGGNEQFF.

The chain is built from TRBV5-1 and TRBJ1-2; D unclear. Germline assignment: CDR1 SGHRS and CDR2 YFSETQ. V was trimmed by 4 bases and J by 3 bases, leaving 4 bases between them. This CDR3 comprises 11 residues. CDR3 DNA: TGCGCCAGCAGCGACCACTATGGCTACACCTTC. Translation: CASSDHYGYTF.

The rearrangement joins TRBV27 to TRBJ2-3; a weak D match, TRBD1 (5 bases). Germline V lookup: CDR1 MNHEY, CDR2 SMNVEV (reference sequence). With 5 bases removed from V and 6 bases from J, the gap between germline ends came to 9 bases. The CDR3 has 12 residues. The DNA of the CDR3 is TGTGCCAGCAGTCCCGACAGTGATACGCAGTATTTT. It translates to CASSPDSDTQYF.

This clone was found once. The J gene is TRBJ2-3, the V gene TRBV20-1, with a possible D match to TRBD2 (5 bases). The ends were cut back, 4 bases at V and 6 bases at J, with 8 bases in the middle. The CDR3 is 11 residues long. CDR1 is DFQATT, CDR2 SNEGSKA, per germline (reference sequence). The CDR3 is CSATRGDTQYF. The DNA for the CDR3 is TGCAGTGCTACCAGAGGGGATACGCAGTATTTT.

The chain carries TRBV6-5 and TRBJ2-5, with 7 bases lining up with TRBD2. The length of the CDR3 is 14 residues. The V and J ends lost 4 bases and 2 bases, in that order; junction bases with no gene match: 4. CDR1 is MNHEY, CDR2 SVGAGI, per germline. CDR3 DNA sequence: TGTGCCAGCAGTTGGGCGGGGGAACAAGAGACCCAGTACTTC. This translates into CASSWAGEQETQYF.

V is TRBV6-4 and J is TRBJ2-5; D might be TRBD1 or TRBD2, each matching 5 bases. V lost 10 bases, J lost 4 bases, and 22 bases lay in between. From germline, CDR1 is MRHNA and CDR2 SNTAGT. The CDR3 extends over 15 amino acids. This CDR3 reads CATSPGRGWRETQYF. For the CDR3, the DNA is TGTGCCACCTCACCGGGACGAGGGTGGAGAGAGACCCAGTACTTC.

The CDR3 DNA is TGTGCCAGCAGCTTAGTTCTGGACAGGAGCCTTTTGGGCACAGATACGCAGTATTTT. Translated, it gives CASSLVLDRSLLGTDTQYF. The V call is TRBV7-9, the J call TRBJ2-3, with TRBD1 matching 7 bases. Per germline, CDR1 SEHNR and CDR2 FQNEAQ (reference sequence). The V and J ends lost 1 base and 1 base, in that order; junction bases with no gene match: 14. There are 19 residues in the CDR3.

The J gene is TRBJ2-3, the V gene TRBV7-9; 8 positions match TRBD2. The CDR3 runs 16 residues. J lost 2 bases, V lost 8 bases, and 12 bases had no gene match. CDR1 is SEHNR, CDR2 FQNEAQ, per germline (reference sequence). CDR3 amino acids: CASGLAPGVATDTQYF. In DNA form, the CDR3 reads TGTGCCAGCGGACTAGCTCCAGGAGTGGCCACAGATACGCAGTATTTT.

The count of this clone is one. The chain uses TRBV5-1 and TRBJ2-7; 8 positions agree with TRBD1. After removal of 2 bases from V and 1 base from J, the junction contained 5 bases not matched to a gene. The CDR3 runs 15 residues. Per germline, CDR1 SGHRS and CDR2 YFSETQ. CDR3 sequence: CASSLQGDPSYEQYF. CDR3 sequence (DNA): TGCGCCAGCAGCTTACAGGGGGACCCATCCTACGAGCAGTACTTC.

The V and J genes are TRBV11-2 and TRBJ1-2, with TRBD1 as a possible D gene (6 bases). The germline V gene encodes CDR1 SGHAT and CDR2 FQNNGV. The length of the CDR3 is 18 residues. V lost 5 bases and J 5 bases, leaving 27 bases between the germline ends. CDR3 sequence reads: CASSPILGGGPSLYGYTF. In nucleotides, the CDR3 is TGTGCCAGCAGCCCCATTCTAGGGGGAGGTCCTTCCTTGTATGGCTACACCTTC.

The CDR3 region is CASSLFGPYTGELFF. CDR3 coding DNA: TGTGCCAGCAGCCTCTTCGGACCATACACCGGGGAGCTGTTTTTT. The rearrangement joins TRBV7-2 to TRBJ2-2; no clear D. Germline loops: CDR1 SGHTA, CDR2 FQGNSA. V lost 5 bases to trimming and J lost 3 bases, with 13 bases between them. The CDR3 totals 15 residues.

The chain carries TRBV19 and TRBJ2-7; D ambiguous. The CDR3 has 14 residues. CDR1 is LNHDA and CDR2 is SQIVND in the germline V gene (reference sequence). Trimming took off 7 bases at V and 5 bases at J, with 18 bases between the two ends. In DNA, the CDR3 is TGTGCCAGTACCCCCACGATTGTTTCCAACGAGCAGTACGTC. Translation: CASTPTIVSNEQYV.

By frequency in the sample, this clone is medium-sized. The V and J genes are TRBV27 and TRBJ2-7; 8 bases agree with TRBD1. The CDR3 contains 14 residues. CDR1 MNHEY and CDR2 SMNVEV come from the germline V gene (reference sequence). The junction had 6 bases not matched to a gene; V was cut back by 7 bases and J by 1 base. DNA of the CDR3: TGTGCCAGCAAACCCGACAGGGGATCCTACGAGCAGTACTTC. Residues: CASKPDRGSYEQYF.

This clone showed up just a few times. The V gene is TRBV4-2, the J gene TRBJ2-1; a possible D gene is TRBD1 (5 bases). Trimming pared 4 bases from V and 0 bases from J, leaving 13 bases between. This CDR3 is built from 16 residues. Germline CDR1 reads LGHNA; CDR2 reads YNFKEQ. The CDR3 loop is CASSPQTASSYNEQFF. DNA of the CDR3: TGTGCCAGCAGCCCTCAGACAGCCAGCTCCTACAATGAGCAGTTCTTC.

Comment on this clone: A read error may produce the germline difference seen at one junction end. The rearrangement uses TRBV7-9 and TRBJ1-2, with D perhaps TRBD1 (5 bases). Germline CDR1 and CDR2: SEHNR and FQNEAQ (reference sequence). The length of the CDR3 is 15 residues. The CDR3 here is CASSPQGGPFYGFTF. CDR3 nucleotides: TGTGCCAGCAGCCCTCAGGGAGGGCCCTTCTATGGCTTCACCTTC.

This clone was observed a handful of times. A read error may account for a junction end that differs from germline. This chain joins TRBV11-3 and TRBJ2-1; D remains ambiguous. The CDR3 consists of 14 residues. Germline CDR1 and CDR2: SGHNT and YENEEA. The CDR3, as DNA: TGTGCCAGCAGCTCTCTGGGCTCCAACAATGAGCAGTTCTTC. Translating it yields CASSSLGSNNEQFF.

V and J are TRBV5-6 and TRBJ2-1; D not certain. Per germline, CDR1 SGHDT and CDR2 YYEEEE. The V end was cut by 5 bases, the J end by 0 bases, with 12 bases between. This CDR3 spans 15 amino acids. CDR3 residues: CASSSGVSSYNEQFF. CDR3 nucleotides: TGTGCCAGCAGTTCTGGCGTGAGCTCCTACAATGAGCAGTTCTTC.

This clone was observed once. The chain uses TRBV6-4 and TRBJ1-1; TRBD1 matches 9 bases. Germline values: CDR1 MRHNA, CDR2 SNTAGT. The V gene end was trimmed by 7 bases and the J gene end by 5 bases; junction bases not matched to a gene: 5. This CDR3 has 13 residues. CDR3 DNA: TGTGCCAGCAAACAGGGGGCAGGAACTGAAGCTTTCTTT. Amino acid sequence: CASKQGAGTEAFF.